These 7 T cell receptor beta chains share one sample of origin, sequenced in a study of T cell changes during pregnancy in multiple sclerosis. Sequencing used immunoSEQ multiplex PCR; TCRdb keeps in-frame clones, though not all of them. Among approximately 40,000 clones, under 95% were seen once, and the ten largest hold around 6%. The sequenced sample was CD8+ T cells from peripheral blood mononuclear cells, obtained in the third trimester of pregnancy. The receptor set was obtained from a female donor with multiple sclerosis, enrolled in a pregnancy study.

The V and J genes are TRBV11-2 and TRBJ2-7; tentative D call: TRBD2 (5 bases). Germline V lookup: CDR1 SGHAT, CDR2 FQNNGV. V lost 5 bases to trimming and J lost 5 bases, with 25 bases between them. The CDR3 loop spans 17 amino acids. CDR3 bases: TGTGCCAGCAGCCCTTACCCCCTAGCAGGCCTAGTCGACGAGCAGTACTTC. Amino acid sequence: CASSPYPLAGLVDEQYF.

The rearrangement uses TRBV5-8 and TRBJ2-3; perhaps TRBD1 as D (5 bases). Germline V gene lookup returns CDR1 SGHTS and CDR2 YDEGEE. Trimming took 7 bases from V and 2 from J, leaving 11 bases between them. The CDR3 contains 13 residues. The CDR3 DNA sequence: TGTGCCAGCTGGTACAGGACCACAGATACGCAGTATTTT. This translates into CASWYRTTDTQYF.

This sequence joins TRBV29-1 and TRBJ1-2, with TRBD1 matching 9 bases. Germline trimming cut 6 bases from V and 6 bases from J; bases unmatched to any gene: 2. Germline V gives CDR1 SQVTM, CDR2 ANQGSEA. This CDR3 region has 11 residues. The CDR3 is CSVGQGNGYTF. The CDR3 DNA follows: TGCAGCGTCGGACAGGGGAATGGCTACACCTTC.

This rearrangement joins TRBV7-2 to TRBJ1-2; D may be TRBD1 (5 bases). This CDR3 spans 14 amino acids. Germline assignment: CDR1 SGHTA and CDR2 FQGNSA. V was shortened by 2 bases and J by 8 bases, with 15 bases between the two germline ends. The CDR3 DNA follows: TGTGCCAGCAGCTTACTGGGGGGAGGGGACGGCTACACCTTC. This translates into CASSLLGGGDGYTF.

The genes are TRBV25-1 and TRBJ2-1; 8 bases line up with TRBD2. Per germline, CDR1 MGHDK and CDR2 SYGVNS. The CDR3 covers 17 residues. The ends lost 3 bases at V and 0 bases at J; junction bases unmatched: 7. In DNA form, the CDR3 reads TGTGCCAGCAGTGACCCGACTAGCGACAGCTCCTACAATGAGCAGTTCTTC. Encoded protein: CASSDPTSDSSYNEQFF.

The gene calls are TRBV5-1 and TRBJ2-2; the match to TRBD1 covers 7 bases. The V gene's germline CDR1 is SGHRS and CDR2 YFSETQ. Trimming cost V 3 bases and J 4 bases; bases outside gene matches: 6. The CDR3 runs 15 residues. CDR3 sequence (DNA): TGCGCCAGCAGCTCTGAACAGGGGACCACCGGGGAGCTGTTTTTT. Its translation is CASSSEQGTTGELFF.

The chain employs TRBV27 and TRBJ2-1; a weak D match, TRBD2 (6 bases). V dropped 6 bases and J dropped 5 bases, with 11 bases sitting between them. CDR1 MNHEY and CDR2 SMNVEV come from the germline V gene (reference sequence). This CDR3 has 13 amino acids. The CDR3 loop reads CASSGSTHNEQFF. CDR3 nucleotide sequence: TGTGCCAGCAGCGGGAGTACCCACAATGAGCAGTTCTTC.